These T cell receptor beta chains were read from a single sample in a study of T-cell reconstitution after alpha-beta-depleted transplantation in children. MiXCR, applied by TCRdb to the PCR reads, yields one record per CDR3 protein. This sample has approximately 400,000 distinct CDR3 sequences, with about a tenth found just once. Specimen: PBMCs from the stem cell graft donor, collected from the stem cell graft. All receptors come from a human donor who donated a stem cell graft to a child with acute myeloid leukemia. The CDR3 runs from the conserved cysteine through the conserved F or W. The order of the fields is J gene, V gene, clone size, D gene, CDR3 DNA, CDR3 protein. D genes are given only for firm matches. For some rows the clone size is stated as once, few or many, or as a class when expanded; others skip it.

j_gene: TRBJ2-2
v_gene: TRBV9
abundance: few
d_gene: TRBD2
CDR3nt: TGTGCCAGCAGTAGAGCGGGAGCCTTCACCGGGGAGCTGTTTTTT
CDR3aa: CASSRAGAFTGELFF

j_gene: TRBJ2-3
v_gene: TRBV12-3/TRBV12-4
abundance: few
d_gene: TRBD2
CDR3nt: TGTGCCAGCAGCCGATCCACTAGCGGGTACACAGATACGCAGTATTTT
CDR3aa: CASSRSTSGYTDTQYF

j_gene: TRBJ2-3
v_gene: TRBV12-3/TRBV12-4
abundance: many
d_gene: TRBD2
CDR3nt: TGTGCCAGCACCGGGCGGGGGTCGGCAGATACGCAGTATTTT
CDR3aa: CASTGRGSADTQYF

j_gene: TRBJ2-2
v_gene: TRBV3-1
abundance: few
d_gene: .
CDR3nt: TGTGCCAGCAGCCAAGATCGGGGGACGAACACCGGGGAGCTGTTTTTT
CDR3aa: CASSQDRGTNTGELFF

j_gene: TRBJ2-3
v_gene: TRBV4-3
abundance: .
d_gene: TRBD2
CDR3nt: TGCGCCAGCAGCCGGAACCTAGCGGGAGGTGCAACAGATACGCAGTATTTT
CDR3aa: CASSRNLAGGATDTQYF

j_gene: TRBJ2-3
v_gene: TRBV27
abundance: few
d_gene: .
CDR3nt: TGTGCCAGCAGTTTAGGGTCCCTCCAGTATTTT
CDR3aa: CASSLGSLQYF

j_gene: TRBJ2-3
v_gene: TRBV28
abundance: many
d_gene: .
CDR3nt: TGTGCCAGCAGGGAGGGCACAGATACGCAGTATTTT
CDR3aa: CASREGTDTQYF

j_gene: TRBJ1-1
v_gene: TRBV29-1
abundance: .
d_gene: .
CDR3nt: TGCAGCGCGGGGGCAGGGTCCGTGAGGCAAGCTTTCTTT
CDR3aa: CSAGAGSVRQAFF

j_gene: TRBJ2-3
v_gene: TRBV11-1
abundance: .
d_gene: TRBD2
CDR3nt: TGTGCCAGCAGCTTAGCTAGCGGGGGTGTCCCAGATACGCAGTATTTT
CDR3aa: CASSLASGGVPDTQYF

j_gene: TRBJ2-1
v_gene: TRBV19
abundance: .
d_gene: .
CDR3nt: TGTGCCAGTAGTATAGGCAGGGTGAATGAGCAGTTCTTC
CDR3aa: CASSIGRVNEQFF

j_gene: TRBJ1-1
v_gene: TRBV15
abundance: few
d_gene: TRBD1
CDR3nt: TGTGCCACCAGCAGCCGGGACAGGGATATTGAAGCTTTCTTT
CDR3aa: CATSSRDRDIEAFF

j_gene: TRBJ2-1
v_gene: TRBV6-2/TRBV6-3
abundance: few
d_gene: TRBD1
CDR3nt: TGTGCCAGCAGCGACGGACAGGCCCCCTACAATGAGCAGTTCTTC
CDR3aa: CASSDGQAPYNEQFF

j_gene: TRBJ1-6
v_gene: TRBV7-2
abundance: .
d_gene: .
CDR3nt: TGTGCCAGCAGCTCGGGACGGCATAATTCACCCCTCCACTTT
CDR3aa: CASSSGRHNSPLHF

j_gene: TRBJ2-7
v_gene: TRBV6-2/TRBV6-3
abundance: many
d_gene: TRBD2
CDR3nt: TGTGCCAGCAGTTTTCCGGGAGGTTCCTACGAGCAGTACTTC
CDR3aa: CASSFPGGSYEQYF

j_gene: TRBJ1-5
v_gene: TRBV10-2
abundance: many
d_gene: TRBD1
CDR3nt: TGCGCCAGCAGTGAGTGGGGACAGGGGAAGGGCAATCAGCCCCAGCATTTT
CDR3aa: CASSEWGQGKGNQPQHF

j_gene: TRBJ2-3
v_gene: TRBV20-1
abundance: .
d_gene: .
CDR3nt: TGCAGTGCTAGTGGAGGTTCTGAGCCAGATACGCAGTATTTT
CDR3aa: CSASGGSEPDTQYF

j_gene: TRBJ2-7
v_gene: TRBV10-2
abundance: few
d_gene: .
CDR3nt: TGCGCCAGCACCTCACTTCTATCCTACGAGCAGTACTTC
CDR3aa: CASTSLLSYEQYF

j_gene: TRBJ1-5
v_gene: TRBV12-3/TRBV12-4
abundance: few
d_gene: .
CDR3nt: TGTGCCAGCAGAGGAAATGGGGAGTATAGCAATCAGCCCCAGCATTTT
CDR3aa: CASRGNGEYSNQPQHF

j_gene: TRBJ2-3
v_gene: TRBV5-6
abundance: .
d_gene: .
CDR3nt: TGTGCCAGCAGCTCACACCTCGAGGAGGTTATCGCAGATACGCAGTATTTT
CDR3aa: CASSSHLEEVIADTQYF

j_gene: TRBJ2-2
v_gene: TRBV5-1
abundance: many
d_gene: .
CDR3nt: TGCGCCAGCAGCCCCCTATACAGGGCGCGGAGCACCGGGGAGCTGTTTTTT
CDR3aa: CASSPLYRARSTGELFF

j_gene: TRBJ2-1
v_gene: TRBV28
abundance: many
d_gene: TRBD2
CDR3nt: TGTGCCAGCAGACCTCGGAGCGGGGGCTACAATGAGCAGTTCTTC
CDR3aa: CASRPRSGGYNEQFF

j_gene: TRBJ1-1
v_gene: TRBV20-1
abundance: .
d_gene: TRBD1
CDR3nt: TGCAGTGCTGGAGAACAGGGGGCTGAAGCTTTCTTT
CDR3aa: CSAGEQGAEAFF

j_gene: TRBJ1-2
v_gene: TRBV11-1
abundance: few
d_gene: TRBD1
CDR3nt: TGTGCCAGCAGCACATACAGGGGAACTAACTATGGCTACACCTTC
CDR3aa: CASSTYRGTNYGYTF

j_gene: TRBJ2-7
v_gene: TRBV27
abundance: many
d_gene: TRBD2
CDR3nt: TGTGCCAGCAGTTTACAAGCGGGAGGGTACGAGCAGTACTTC
CDR3aa: CASSLQAGGYEQYF

j_gene: TRBJ1-1
v_gene: TRBV5-6
abundance: few
d_gene: .
CDR3nt: TGTGCCAGCAGCCTCTACAGGGCGGAAGCTTTCTTT
CDR3aa: CASSLYRAEAFF

j_gene: TRBJ1-6
v_gene: TRBV5-1
abundance: .
d_gene: .
CDR3nt: TGCGCCAGCAGCTTGTCGAGGTTGTCACCCCTCCACTTT
CDR3aa: CASSLSRLSPLHF

j_gene: TRBJ1-2
v_gene: TRBV6-5
abundance: .
d_gene: TRBD1
CDR3nt: TGTGCCAGCAGTTACCAACAGGGGAGTGGCTACACCTTC
CDR3aa: CASSYQQGSGYTF

j_gene: TRBJ2-5
v_gene: TRBV12-3/TRBV12-4
abundance: few
d_gene: TRBD1
CDR3nt: TGTGCCAGTCACAGGGGGGAAGAAGAGACCCAGTACTTC
CDR3aa: CASHRGEEETQYF

j_gene: TRBJ1-6
v_gene: TRBV12-3/TRBV12-4
abundance: .
d_gene: .
CDR3nt: TGTGCCAGCAGTTATGTGGGGGATTCACCCCTCCACTTT
CDR3aa: CASSYVGDSPLHF

j_gene: TRBJ2-7
v_gene: TRBV5-1
abundance: few
d_gene: .
CDR3nt: TGCGCCAGCAGCTTGGTCCCGGGAGCCGGAATCGAGCAGTACTTC
CDR3aa: CASSLVPGAGIEQYF

j_gene: TRBJ2-1
v_gene: TRBV5-1
abundance: .
d_gene: TRBD1
CDR3nt: TGCGCCAGCAGCCCCCGGACAGGGGGTTGGCAGTTCTTC
CDR3aa: CASSPRTGGWQFF

j_gene: TRBJ2-6
v_gene: TRBV6-1
abundance: few
d_gene: TRBD2
CDR3nt: TGTGCCAGCAGGGGGGGGGACTTCGGATCTGGGGCCAACGTCCTGACTTTC
CDR3aa: CASRGGDFGSGANVLTF

j_gene: TRBJ1-4
v_gene: TRBV12-3/TRBV12-4
abundance: .
d_gene: .
CDR3nt: TGTGCCAGCAGCCCAATTGCGGGGGTGGCTAATGAAAAACTGTTTTTT
CDR3aa: CASSPIAGVANEKLFF

j_gene: TRBJ2-1
v_gene: TRBV7-2
abundance: few
d_gene: TRBD2
CDR3nt: TGTGCCAGCAGCTCACAGCGGGGTAGCTCCTACAATGAGCAGTTCTTC
CDR3aa: CASSSQRGSSYNEQFF

j_gene: TRBJ1-4
v_gene: TRBV20-1
abundance: .
d_gene: .
CDR3nt: TGCAGTGCTAGAGGGACAGCGAATGAAAAACTGTTTTTT
CDR3aa: CSARGTANEKLFF

j_gene: TRBJ1-2
v_gene: TRBV7-2
abundance: many
d_gene: .
CDR3nt: TGTGCCAGCAGCCCAGGCACATATGGCTACACCTTC
CDR3aa: CASSPGTYGYTF

j_gene: TRBJ2-3
v_gene: TRBV5-1
abundance: .
d_gene: TRBD2
CDR3nt: TGCGCCAGCAGCCCGACTAGCGGGAGAGGTGATACGCAGTATTTT
CDR3aa: CASSPTSGRGDTQYF

j_gene: TRBJ2-5
v_gene: TRBV5-1
abundance: few
d_gene: TRBD1
CDR3nt: TGCGCCAGCAGCTTATCCTTTGTGGGACAGAGACCCCAAGAGACCCAGTACTTC
CDR3aa: CASSLSFVGQRPQETQYF

j_gene: TRBJ2-7
v_gene: TRBV9
abundance: .
d_gene: TRBD2
CDR3nt: TGTGCCAGCAGCGTAACTAGCGTGAGCGTTTACGAGCAGTACTTC
CDR3aa: CASSVTSVSVYEQYF

j_gene: TRBJ2-5
v_gene: TRBV5-1
abundance: many
d_gene: .
CDR3nt: TGCGCCAGCACCGAAGACAGAATCGGACTGACCCAGTACTTC
CDR3aa: CASTEDRIGLTQYF

j_gene: TRBJ1-1
v_gene: TRBV5-1
abundance: few
d_gene: .
CDR3nt: TGCGCCAGCAGCGGACACCTGAACACTGAAGCTTTCTTT
CDR3aa: CASSGHLNTEAFF

j_gene: TRBJ2-3
v_gene: TRBV11-2
abundance: many
d_gene: TRBD2
CDR3nt: TGTGCCAGCGGGCCGACTAGCGGGGGGTGGGATACGCAGTATTTT
CDR3aa: CASGPTSGGWDTQYF

j_gene: TRBJ2-7
v_gene: TRBV5-1
abundance: few
d_gene: .
CDR3nt: TGCGCCAGCAGAGGGGCAGGCTACGAGCAGTACTTC
CDR3aa: CASRGAGYEQYF

j_gene: TRBJ1-3
v_gene: TRBV7-2
abundance: few
d_gene: .
CDR3nt: TGTGCCAGCAGCGGGACACCTGGAAACACCATATATTTT
CDR3aa: CASSGTPGNTIYF

j_gene: TRBJ1-3
v_gene: TRBV12-3/TRBV12-4
abundance: .
d_gene: .
CDR3nt: TGTGCCAGCACACCTCTAGGCACCTCTGGAAACACCATATATTTT
CDR3aa: CASTPLGTSGNTIYF

j_gene: TRBJ1-3
v_gene: TRBV10-3
abundance: .
d_gene: .
CDR3nt: TGTGCCATCAGTGAGTGGCCCATGACAACTGGAAACACCATATATTTT
CDR3aa: CAISEWPMTTGNTIYF

j_gene: TRBJ2-3
v_gene: TRBV3-1
abundance: .
d_gene: TRBD2
CDR3nt: TGTGCCAGCAGCCAAAGCGGGAGGACCACAGATACGCAGTATTTT
CDR3aa: CASSQSGRTTDTQYF

j_gene: TRBJ1-3
v_gene: TRBV21-1
abundance: few
d_gene: .
CDR3nt: TGTGCCAGCAGCAACCACGAGGGAATATCTGGAAACACCATATATTTT
CDR3aa: CASSNHEGISGNTIYF

j_gene: TRBJ2-5
v_gene: TRBV29-1
abundance: many
d_gene: .
CDR3nt: TGCAGCGTTGAGGAGGGGGCTGGTTTGGAGACCCAGTACTTC
CDR3aa: CSVEEGAGLETQYF

j_gene: TRBJ2-1
v_gene: TRBV6-2/TRBV6-3
abundance: many
d_gene: .
CDR3nt: TGTGCCAGCACCGACCCCAATTCTGCCCACAATGAGCAGTTCTTC
CDR3aa: CASTDPNSAHNEQFF

j_gene: TRBJ2-7
v_gene: TRBV7-2
abundance: .
d_gene: .
CDR3nt: TGTGCCAGCAGCCCGAACCTGGGTACCGAGCAGTACTTC
CDR3aa: CASSPNLGTEQYF

j_gene: TRBJ2-3
v_gene: TRBV7-9
abundance: few
d_gene: TRBD2
CDR3nt: TGTGCCAGCAGCCGTACTAGCGGGATAGGGGGACAGACGCAGTATTTT
CDR3aa: CASSRTSGIGGQTQYF

j_gene: TRBJ2-7
v_gene: TRBV20-1
abundance: .
d_gene: .
CDR3nt: TGCAGTGCCAGCCGACCCTCAGGGGTTGTCACCTACGAGCAGTACTTC
CDR3aa: CSASRPSGVVTYEQYF

j_gene: TRBJ2-1
v_gene: TRBV20-1
abundance: many
d_gene: TRBD2
CDR3nt: TGCAGTGCTAGAGATCCTAGCGGGAGTTACAATGAGCAGTTCTTC
CDR3aa: CSARDPSGSYNEQFF

j_gene: TRBJ2-1
v_gene: TRBV5-4
abundance: .
d_gene: TRBD1
CDR3nt: TGTGCCAGCAGCAAGGACAGGGTGTACAATGAGCAGTTCTTC
CDR3aa: CASSKDRVYNEQFF

j_gene: TRBJ2-7
v_gene: TRBV18
abundance: .
d_gene: .
CDR3nt: TGTGCCAGCTCACCACCGGCCAGAGCCTACGAGCAGTACTTC
CDR3aa: CASSPPARAYEQYF

j_gene: TRBJ1-2
v_gene: TRBV29-1
abundance: .
d_gene: TRBD1
CDR3nt: TGCAGCGCTCGGGACAGGGGAACCTATGGCTACACCTTC
CDR3aa: CSARDRGTYGYTF

j_gene: TRBJ2-3
v_gene: TRBV6-5
abundance: .
d_gene: .
CDR3nt: TGTGCCAGCAGTTTCGGGGAAAGCACAGATACGCAGTATTTT
CDR3aa: CASSFGESTDTQYF

j_gene: TRBJ1-1
v_gene: TRBV10-3
abundance: many
d_gene: .
CDR3nt: TGTGCCATCAGCCAGGGCTACATGAACACTGAAGCTTTCTTT
CDR3aa: CAISQGYMNTEAFF